This TCR beta chain was captured by sequencing in a study of shared clonotypes between healthy human individuals. The repertoire was sequenced with immunoSEQ multiplex PCR; TCRdb's copy has only in-frame clones and lacks some. Here the sample spans hundreds of thousands of clones, just over 95% being singletons. The V gene end was trimmed by 5 bases and the J gene end by 3 bases; junction bases not matched to a gene: 5. CDR3 length: 14 amino acids. From germline, CDR1 is MNHNY and CDR2 SVGAGI (reference sequence). The receptor was isolated from a man aged 25-40 years in good health. The sample taken for sequencing was memory CD8+ T cells sorted from blood. Subset noted: CD45RO+ cells pooled with CCR7-negative TemRA cells. This sequence joins TRBV6-6 and TRBJ2-5; TRBD2 aligns across 8 bases. The CDR3 bases are TGTGCCAGCAGTCCCCTCGGGGGGGAAGAGACCCAGTACTTC. Protein product: CASSPLGGEETQYF.